This T cell receptor beta chain emerged from a study of radiation and T cells in renal cell carcinoma. Study-level information: Nephrectomy followed 15 Gy stereotactic body radiation by 4 weeks.

Study-level results: In blood, top tumor clones expanded by 2 weeks, shrinking by 4.

Note on this clone: Its antigen is currently unknown.

The CDR3 totals 15 residues. Germline V gives CDR1 MRHNA, CDR2 SNTAGT. V shed 3 bases, J shed 4 bases, and the junction held 5 bases outside the gene matches. Sequencing used immunoSEQ multiplex PCR; TCRdb keeps in-frame clones, though not all of them. This sample yields about 150,000 clones, of which about 87% are seen a single time; 13% belongs to the top ten. This sample's time point: blood 2 weeks post-SBRT. Treatment specified: 15 Gy SBRT to primary tumor, nephrectomy 4 weeks later. After SBRT, blood was collected at 2 and 4 weeks, plus baseline. The tumor was a clear cell renal cell carcinoma. The receptor was derived from a woman in her forties or fifties with renal cell carcinoma. Sequenced here: blood, sampled from a patient whose treatment included radiotherapy and nephrectomy. The rearrangement links TRBV6-4 to TRBJ2-1; 8 bases agree with TRBD1. In nucleotides, the CDR3 is TGTGCCAGCAGTGAAACGAGGACAGGGTACAATGAGCAGTTCTTC. Amino acids: CASSETRTGYNEQFF.